Each of the 30 T cell receptor beta chains below was sequenced from the same sample in a study of identifying expanded T cells in peripheral blood. Assay: immunoSEQ multiplex PCR; the TCRdb copy retains only in-frame clones and omits some. This table holds around 75,000 clones, roughly 90% found once. The specimen was blood. The receptors come from a person between 18 and 75 years old in good health.

The V call is TRBV14, the J call TRBJ2-1; no definite D call. Per germline, CDR1 SGHDN and CDR2 FVKESK. The CDR3 has 12 amino acids. Deletions cut 1 base from V and 13 bases from J, with 11 bases between. The CDR3 loop is CASSQGSHHQFF. CDR3 nucleotides: TGTGCCAGCAGCCAAGGCTCGCATCACCAGTTCTTC.

The V call is TRBV11-1, the J call TRBJ2-7, with D tentatively TRBD2 (5 bases). Germline V lookup: CDR1 SGHAT, CDR2 FQDESV (reference sequence). Trimming took 5 bases from V and 2 from J, leaving 16 bases between them. CDR3 length equals 15 residues. The CDR3 here is CASSRYRTVAYEQYF. The CDR3 DNA reads TGTGCCAGCAGCCGATACCGGACTGTCGCCTACGAGCAGTACTTC.

The V call is TRBV11-1, the J call TRBJ2-1, with D perhaps assigned TRBD1 or TRBD2 (5 bases each). The CDR3 runs to 14 residues. Germline V CDR1 and CDR2: SGHAT, FQDESV (reference sequence). V gave up 2 bases and J gave up 4 bases, with 9 bases separating them. CDR3 in DNA: TGTGCCAGCAGCTTATCGGGGCGGTACAATGAGCAGTTCTTC. Its translation: CASSLSGRYNEQFF.

V and J are TRBV5-6 and TRBJ2-3, with TRBD1 matching 8 bases. Losses at the gene ends were 7 bases for V and 5 bases for J; bases not matched to a gene: 6. The CDR3 contains 13 residues. Germline CDR1 reads SGHDT; CDR2 reads YYEEEE. The CDR3 sequence: CASAGGIKDTQYF. CDR3 coding DNA: TGTGCCAGCGCAGGGGGCATCAAAGATACGCAGTATTTT.

Here the CDR3 DNA reads TGTGCCAGCAGCCCGGGACAGGGGCATAACTATGGCTACACCTTC. This encodes CASSPGQGHNYGYTF. This chain joins TRBV7-9 and TRBJ1-2; TRBD1 matches at 10 bases. Germline V CDR1 and CDR2: SEHNR, FQNEAQ (reference sequence). V gave up 5 bases and J gave up 1 base; unmatched junction bases: 4. The CDR3 consists of 15 residues. The variable domain in full, completed from reference TRBV7-9 and TRBJ1-2, reads DTGVSQNPRHKITKRGQNVTFRCDPISEHNRLYWYRQTLGQGPEFLTYFQNEAQLEKSRLLSDRFSAERPKGSFSTLEIQRTEQGDSAMYLCASSPGQGHNYGYTFGSGTRLTVV.

J is TRBJ2-3 and V is TRBV12-5, with D possibly TRBD1 on 5 matching bases. Trimming took 5 bases from V and 3 from J, leaving 15 bases between them. Germline V CDR1 and CDR2: LGHNT, FRNRAP. This CDR3 is 15 amino acids long. CDR3 sequence (DNA): TGTGCTAGTGGTGCCCAATTTCGACAGACAGATACGCAGTATTTT. Residues: CASGAQFRQTDTQYF.

The rearrangement joins TRBV11-2 to TRBJ2-3; D perhaps matches TRBD1 (6 bases). The V and J ends lost 5 bases and 6 bases respectively, with 15 bases between them. The CDR3 loop spans 14 amino acids. CDR1 SGHAT and CDR2 FQNNGV come from the germline V gene. This CDR3 is CASSPVWGRDTQYF. CDR3 coding DNA: TGTGCCAGCAGCCCGGTCTGGGGGCGGGATACGCAGTATTTT.

The genes are TRBV6-6 and TRBJ1-5, with D possibly being TRBD1 (6 bases). Per germline, CDR1 MNHNY and CDR2 SVGAGI (reference sequence). V lost 0 bases and J lost 3, with 12 bases in between. The CDR3 has 16 residues. This CDR3 reads CASSYSSTGLNQPQHF. CDR3 bases: TGTGCCAGCAGTTACTCCTCGACAGGCCTCAATCAGCCCCAGCATTTT.

This clone came up once. The chain combines TRBV11-2 with TRBJ2-1; D is undetermined. Germline-derived CDR1 and CDR2 are SGHAT and FQNNGV. This CDR3 comprises 15 residues. V dropped 7 bases and J dropped 3 bases, with 16 bases sitting between them. DNA of the CDR3: TGTGCCAGCACCCCAATTATGGGGTTCTACAATGAGCAGTTCTTC. This gives the protein CASTPIMGFYNEQFF. Filled out from reference TRBV11-2 and TRBJ2-1, the complete variable domain reads EAGVAQSPRYKIIEKRQSVAFWCNPISGHATLYWYQQILGQGPKLLIQFQNNGVVDDSQLPKDRFSAERLKGVDSTLKIQPAKLEDSAVYLCASTPIMGFYNEQFFGPGTRLTVL.

The chain uses TRBV5-1 and TRBJ2-3; the match to TRBD2 covers 9 bases. There are 15 residues in the CDR3. Germline V lookup: CDR1 SGHRS, CDR2 YFSETQ. V gave up 4 bases and J gave up 2 bases; unmatched junction bases: 5. The CDR3 loop reads CASSPIAGDTDTQYF. DNA of the CDR3: TGCGCCAGCAGCCCGATAGCGGGGGACACAGATACGCAGTATTTT.

Only one count was recorded for this clone. The chain employs TRBV4-3 and TRBJ1-3; 10 nucleotides match TRBD1. The CDR3 is 16 amino acids. Germline V gene lookup returns CDR1 LGHNA and CDR2 YSLEER. With 1 base clipped from V and 4 bases from J, the junction kept 4 bases outside the gene matches. The CDR3 region is CASSQGQGAGGNTIYF. The CDR3 region has the DNA TGCGCCAGCAGCCAAGGACAGGGGGCGGGAGGAAACACCATATATTTT.

V usage is TRBV2 and J usage is TRBJ2-7; 7 bases align to TRBD1. Germline V gives CDR1 SNHLY, CDR2 FYNNEI. V was pared by 4 bases and J by 4 bases, with 1 base of the junction left unmatched. CDR3 size: 12 residues. CDR3 in amino acids: CASSGDRYEQYF. The CDR3, as DNA: TGTGCCAGCAGTGGGGACAGATACGAGCAGTACTTC.

This chain joins TRBV12-5 and TRBJ2-1; 9 bases fit TRBD1. Germline lookup yields CDR1 LGHNT and CDR2 FRNRAP. Germline trimming cut 6 bases from V and 9 bases from J; bases unmatched to any gene: 9. The CDR3 consists of 14 residues. The CDR3, as DNA: TGTGCTAGTGGCAGCCGGGACAGGGTGGGTGAGCAGTTCTTC. The encoded protein is CASGSRDRVGEQFF.

This chain joins TRBV5-1 and TRBJ2-1; 9 bases match TRBD2. Germline V gives CDR1 SGHRS, CDR2 YFSETQ. V shed 4 bases, J shed 8 bases, and the junction held 13 bases outside the gene matches. The CDR3 is 16 residues long. In nucleotides, the CDR3 is TGCGCCAGCAGCCCACTGGACGCGGGGGGGCCCCATGAGCAGTTCTTC. Its translation: CASSPLDAGGPHEQFF.

The J gene is TRBJ2-1, the V gene TRBV28, with TRBD2 identical over 13 bases. CDR1 and CDR2 (germline): MDHEN, SYDVKM. The CDR3 has 16 residues. V shed 3 bases and J 7 bases; nucleotides not matched to a gene: 6. Here the CDR3 reads CASSFDRTSGSNEQFF. Here the CDR3 DNA reads TGTGCCAGCAGTTTTGATAGGACTAGCGGGAGTAATGAGCAGTTCTTC.

This chain connects TRBV7-2 to TRBJ2-3; D is possibly TRBD2 (6 bases). Germline CDR1 reads SGHTA; CDR2 reads FQGNSA. The CDR3 extends over 15 amino acids. The ends were cut back, 1 base at V and 2 bases at J, with 10 bases in the middle. CDR3 loop: CASSLGGVSTDTQYF. Here the CDR3 DNA reads TGTGCCAGCAGCTTAGGGGGGGTGTCCACAGATACGCAGTATTTT. The variable domain in full, completed from reference TRBV7-2 and TRBJ2-3, reads GAGVSQSPSNKVTEKGKDVELRCDPISGHTALYWYRQSLGQGLEFLIYFQGNSAPDKSGLPSDRFSAERTGGSVSTLTIQRTQQEDSAVYLCASSLGGVSTDTQYFGPGTRLTVL.

This CDR3 reads CASSWDRLTDTQYF. CDR3 sequence (DNA): TGTGCCAGCAGCTGGGACCGCTTAACGGATACGCAGTATTTT. The rearrangement joins TRBV11-2 to TRBJ2-3; D may match TRBD1 or TRBD2 (5 bases each). The CDR3 has 14 residues. V lost 4 bases and J lost 6, with 14 bases in between. Germline-derived CDR1 and CDR2 are SGHAT and FQNNGV.

The chain couples TRBV27 to TRBJ1-6; D not certain. The germline gives CDR1 MNHEY, CDR2 SMNVEV (reference sequence). The CDR3 consists of 12 residues. The V gene lost 5 bases and the J gene lost 7 bases, with 6 bases spanning the gap. This CDR3 reads CASSRGNSPLHF. CDR3 in DNA: TGTGCCAGCAGTCGTGGCAATTCACCCCTCCACTTT.

This chain joins TRBV27 and TRBJ1-2, with 7 nucleotides matching TRBD1. The CDR3 is 16 residues long. The trim removed 0 bases at V and 8 bases at J, leaving 12 bases unmatched. Germline V gene lookup returns CDR1 MNHEY and CDR2 SMNVEV (reference sequence). The DNA of the CDR3 is TGTGCCAGCAGTTTATCCGCTCGGACAGGAAGGGGCGGCTACACCTTC. Translation gives CASSLSARTGRGGYTF.

Details on this clone: The sample holds other DNA sequences that translate to the same CDR3. The V gene is TRBV27, the J gene TRBJ1-2; D may be TRBD1 (6 bases). The CDR3 contains 14 residues. V was pared by 3 bases and J by 8 bases, with 16 bases between. The germline V gene has CDR1 MNHEY and CDR2 SMNVEV (reference sequence). The CDR3, as DNA: TGTGCCAGCAGTTTTGAGGGCAGGGGAGGCGGCTACACCTTC. Its translation is CASSFEGRGGGYTF.

V is TRBV5-1 and J is TRBJ1-2, with unresolved D. CDR1 is SGHRS and CDR2 is YFSETQ in the germline V gene. Trimming removed 0 bases from V and 1 base from J, with 4 bases in between. The CDR3 covers 13 residues. Written as DNA, the CDR3 is TGCGCCAGCAGCTTGGACATTAACTATGGCTACACCTTC. This translates into CASSLDINYGYTF.

This sequence joins TRBV19 and TRBJ1-1; D is undetermined. The V end was cut by 3 bases, the J end by 11 bases, with 19 bases between. The V gene's germline CDR1 is LNHDA and CDR2 SQIVND (reference sequence). This CDR3 has 14 amino acids. CDR3 sequence: CASSIIEVGSVAFF. CDR3 coding DNA: TGTGCCAGTAGTATTATAGAGGTCGGGTCCGTGGCTTTCTTT.

The chain carries TRBV4-1 and TRBJ2-7, with a tentative D call TRBD2 (6 bases). This CDR3 spans 15 amino acids. The V end was cut by 2 bases, the J end by 2 bases, with 13 bases between. Looked up from germline, CDR1 is MGHRA and CDR2 is YSYEKL. The CDR3 DNA sequence: TGCGCCAGCAGCCAAACGGGGGACGGAGCCTACGAGCAGTACTTC. Protein sequence: CASSQTGDGAYEQYF.

This clone was picked up a small number of times. CDR3 in amino acids: CASSQDRQSNYGYTF. CDR3 nucleotide sequence: TGTGCCAGCAGCCAGGACAGACAATCTAACTATGGCTACACCTTC. The chain recombines TRBV4-2 with TRBJ1-2, with D maybe TRBD1 (6 bases). Deletions cut 3 bases from V and 0 bases from J, with 11 bases between. The CDR3 has 15 amino acids. The germline CDR1 and CDR2 sequences are LGHNA and YNFKEQ.

This chain links TRBV6-6 with TRBJ1-1, with TRBD1 matching over 8 bases. This CDR3 has 13 residues. Germline V CDR1 and CDR2: MNHNY, SVGAGI (reference sequence). The junction had 11 bases not matched to a gene; V was cut back by 6 bases and J by 11 bases. Here the CDR3 reads CASRRIPDRVAFF. In DNA form, the CDR3 reads TGTGCCAGCAGACGGATCCCGGACAGGGTTGCTTTCTTT.

This clone was observed a handful of times. The identical CDR3 is also encoded by other nucleotide sequences in the sample. The rearrangement joins TRBV25-1 to TRBJ1-4; 7 bases match TRBD1. Germline values: CDR1 MGHDK, CDR2 SYGVNS. The CDR3 loop spans 14 amino acids. V trimming: 4 bases; J trimming: 4 bases; junction bases outside the gene matches: 3. For the CDR3, the DNA is TGTGCCAGCAGTGTCCCAGGGGGTAATGAAAAACTGTTTTTT. It is translated as CASSVPGGNEKLFF.

The V gene is TRBV5-1, the J gene TRBJ2-3; TRBD1 might be the D (5 bases). This CDR3 comprises 16 residues. Germline V gives CDR1 SGHRS, CDR2 YFSETQ. The V end lost 0 bases, the J end lost 0 bases, and 11 bases lay between the germline ends. The CDR3 DNA is TGCGCCAGCAGCTTGGTTGACAGAATTAGCACAGATACGCAGTATTTT. Amino acids: CASSLVDRISTDTQYF.

In this sample, this clone turned up a few times. The chain couples TRBV7-2 to TRBJ2-7; D gene uncertain. The CDR3 totals 12 residues. Germline lookup yields CDR1 SGHTA and CDR2 FQGNSA. Trimming removed 5 bases at V and 7 bases at J, with 12 bases between. Here the CDR3 DNA reads TGTGCCAGCAGCGCGTTATTCCCGGAGCAGTACTTC. The encoded protein is CASSALFPEQYF.

This clone was observed once. The chain recombines TRBV5-1 with TRBJ2-3; TRBD2 matches 12 bases. This CDR3 contains 16 residues. V trimming: 2 bases; J trimming: 1 base; junction bases outside the gene matches: 2. The germline V gene has CDR1 SGHRS and CDR2 YFSETQ. CDR3 region: CASSLRLAGGTDTQYF. CDR3 DNA: TGCGCCAGCAGCTTACGACTAGCGGGGGGCACAGATACGCAGTATTTT.

The chain combines TRBV2 with TRBJ2-3, with TRBD2 matching over 7 bases. There are 15 residues in the CDR3. V lost 4 bases to trimming and J lost 4 bases; unmatched junction nucleotides: 8. Germline CDR1 is SNHLY and CDR2 is FYNNEI. The CDR3 is CASSATSGVADTQYF. The CDR3, as DNA: TGTGCCAGCAGTGCTACCAGCGGGGTAGCAGATACGCAGTATTTT. Complete variable domain (other parts from reference TRBV2 and TRBJ2-3): EPEVTQTPSHQVTQMGQEVILRCVPISNHLYFYWYRQILGQKVEFLVSFYNNEISEKSEIFDDQFSVERPDGSNFTLKIRSTKLEDSAMYFCASSATSGVADTQYFGPGTRLTVL.